This TCR beta chain was sequenced during a study of CD8+CD57+ T cells in acquired aplastic anemia. Study in general: The sorted CD4+ and CD8+ cells yielded an average around 3 ug of DNA.

Genomic DNA, serving as template, underwent TCR beta VDJ and CDR3 profiling. TCRdb fed the reads into MiXCR, producing one record per CDR3 protein. The sample holds some 150,000 distinct CDR3 sequences; roughly 48% are singletons and the top ten take roughly 1.1%. V lost 8 bases, J lost 5 bases, and 4 bases stayed unmatched. Germline V gene data show CDR1 as SGHTA and CDR2 as FQGNSA. The CDR3 totals 12 residues. By flow cytometry, patients selected for sequencing had shown an expansion of CD8+CD57+ cells. There were no patients without severe acquired aplastic anemia. Study-level points and caveats: Simpson's diversity of CD8+ cells was not significantly different in patients compared with controls. Patients and controls shared some 29 CD8+ CDR3 sequences, which appeared highly expressed in patients and within their immunodominant clones.

In the case of this clonotype: Its antigen remains unknown.

Sequencing was performed on sorted CD4+, CD8+, or CD8+CD57+ T cells (not recorded which) from PBMCs. This clonotype was sampled from a human donor with aplastic anemia. The rearrangement links TRBV7-2 to TRBJ2-5; 8 positions agree with TRBD2. In DNA, the CDR3 is TGTGCCAGCCATCGGGGGGGGGAGACCCAGTACTTC. Translated, it gives CASHRGGETQYF.